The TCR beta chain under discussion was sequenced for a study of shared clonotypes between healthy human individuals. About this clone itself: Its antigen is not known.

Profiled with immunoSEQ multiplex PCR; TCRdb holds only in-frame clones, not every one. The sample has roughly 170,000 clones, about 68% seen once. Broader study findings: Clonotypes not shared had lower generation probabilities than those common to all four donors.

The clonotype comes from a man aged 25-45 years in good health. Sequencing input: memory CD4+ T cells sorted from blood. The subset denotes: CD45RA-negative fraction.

The CDR3 here is CAISDRDSLYNEQFF. CDR3 nucleotide sequence: TGTGCCATCAGTGACCGAGACAGCCTTTACAATGAGCAGTTCTTC. The chain uses TRBV10-3 and TRBJ2-1, with a possible D match to TRBD1 (5 bases). The CDR3 extends over 15 amino acids. Between the trimmed V and J ends, which lost 3 bases and 4 bases, there was a span of 13 bases. Germline-derived CDR1 and CDR2 are ENHRY and SYGVKD.